This T cell receptor (beta chain) was obtained from a study of cytomegalovirus exposure and HLA in healthy donors. Study in general: Falling in the Caucasian-associated ancestry cluster were 65% to 90% of some 400 genotyped donors.

The CDR3 totals 15 residues. Trimming stripped 3 bases from V and 3 bases from J, with 12 bases between. Germline values: CDR1 MNHEY, CDR2 SMNVEV (reference sequence). In the PCR, 60 Vbeta and 13 Jbeta primers were used. The assay was immunoSEQ multiplex PCR, and TCRdb's table has in-frame clones only and misses some. The sample consists of around 180,000 clones, 77% of them appearing once. As concerns this clone: Its specificity is not known.

Points from the study as a whole: Segments of the TCR beta V type were, in most cases, productive about 87% or about 30% of the time in an earlier analysis. In vitro assays verified that three CMV-associated chains recognized CMV antigens specifically.

The TCR comes from a woman aged 30 to 39 in good health and CMV-seropositive. The sample consisted of PBMCs. V usage is TRBV27 and J usage is TRBJ1-5; the D gene is possibly TRBD1 (6 bases). CDR3 region: CASSFQQGPNQPQHF. The CDR3 coding sequence is TGTGCCAGCAGTTTTCAACAGGGCCCCAATCAGCCCCAGCATTTT.